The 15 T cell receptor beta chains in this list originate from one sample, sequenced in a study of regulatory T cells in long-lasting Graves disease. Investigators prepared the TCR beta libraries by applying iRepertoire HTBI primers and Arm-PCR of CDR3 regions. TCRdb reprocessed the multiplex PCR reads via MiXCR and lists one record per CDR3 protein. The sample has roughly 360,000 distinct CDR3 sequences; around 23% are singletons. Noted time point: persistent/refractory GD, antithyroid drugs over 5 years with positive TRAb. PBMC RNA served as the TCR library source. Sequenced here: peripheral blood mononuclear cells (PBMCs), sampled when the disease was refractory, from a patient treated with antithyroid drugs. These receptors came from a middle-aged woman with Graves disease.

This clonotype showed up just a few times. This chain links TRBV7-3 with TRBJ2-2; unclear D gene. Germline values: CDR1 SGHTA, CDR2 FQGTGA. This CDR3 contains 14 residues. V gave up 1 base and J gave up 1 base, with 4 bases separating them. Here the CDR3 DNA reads TGTGCCAGCAGCTTAAAAGGGAACACCGGGGAGCTGTTTTTT. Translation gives CASSLKGNTGELFF.

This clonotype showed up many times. The CDR3 DNA reads TGTGCCAGCAGTTTATCGATGGGGAGGCAGACCCAGTACTTC. Protein sequence: CASSLSMGRQTQYF. V usage is TRBV27 and J usage is TRBJ2-5; a possible D gene is TRBD2 (6 bases). The CDR3 has 14 residues. The V gene's germline CDR1 is MNHEY and CDR2 SMNVEV (reference sequence). The ends were cut back, 0 bases at V and 6 bases at J, with 11 bases in the middle.

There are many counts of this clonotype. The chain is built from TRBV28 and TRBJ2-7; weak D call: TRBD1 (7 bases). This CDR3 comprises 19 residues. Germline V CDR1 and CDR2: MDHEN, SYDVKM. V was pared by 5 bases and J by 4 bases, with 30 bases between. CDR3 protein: CASSTGIYRRSEGAYEQYF. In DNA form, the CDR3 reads TGTGCCAGCAGTACCGGTATTTACAGGCGATCGGAGGGGGCTTACGAGCAGTACTTC.

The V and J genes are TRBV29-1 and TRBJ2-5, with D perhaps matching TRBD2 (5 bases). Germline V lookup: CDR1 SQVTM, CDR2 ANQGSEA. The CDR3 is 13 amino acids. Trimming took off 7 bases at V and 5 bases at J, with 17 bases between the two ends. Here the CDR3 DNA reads TGCAGCGGCGACCGGGCGGGCAGCGAGACCCAGTACTTC. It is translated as CSGDRAGSETQYF.

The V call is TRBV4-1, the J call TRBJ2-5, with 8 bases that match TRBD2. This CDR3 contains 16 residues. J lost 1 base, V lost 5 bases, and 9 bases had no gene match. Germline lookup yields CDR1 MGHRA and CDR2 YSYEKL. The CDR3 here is CASSDVVTSGQETQYF. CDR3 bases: TGCGCCAGCAGCGACGTCGTAACTAGCGGCCAAGAGACCCAGTACTTC.

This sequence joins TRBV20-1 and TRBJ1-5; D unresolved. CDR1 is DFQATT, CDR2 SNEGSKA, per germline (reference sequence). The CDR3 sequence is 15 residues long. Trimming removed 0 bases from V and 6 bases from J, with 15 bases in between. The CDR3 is CSARDLIAGSQPQHF. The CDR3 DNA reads TGCAGTGCTAGAGATTTGATTGCGGGGTCTCAGCCCCAGCATTTT.

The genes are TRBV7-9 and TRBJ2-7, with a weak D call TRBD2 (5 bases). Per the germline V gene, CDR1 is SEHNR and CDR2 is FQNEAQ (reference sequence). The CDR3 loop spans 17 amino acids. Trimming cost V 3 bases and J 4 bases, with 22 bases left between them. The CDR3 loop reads CASSFPSESERAYEQYF. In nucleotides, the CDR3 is TGTGCCAGCAGCTTCCCTTCGGAGTCGGAGAGGGCATACGAGCAGTACTTC.

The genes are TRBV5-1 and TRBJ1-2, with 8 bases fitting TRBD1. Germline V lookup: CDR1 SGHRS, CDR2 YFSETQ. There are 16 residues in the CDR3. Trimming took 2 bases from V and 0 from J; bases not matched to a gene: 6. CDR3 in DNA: TGCGCCAGCAGCTTAGGACAGGGCGGCCCTAACTATGGCTACACCTTC. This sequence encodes CASSLGQGGPNYGYTF.

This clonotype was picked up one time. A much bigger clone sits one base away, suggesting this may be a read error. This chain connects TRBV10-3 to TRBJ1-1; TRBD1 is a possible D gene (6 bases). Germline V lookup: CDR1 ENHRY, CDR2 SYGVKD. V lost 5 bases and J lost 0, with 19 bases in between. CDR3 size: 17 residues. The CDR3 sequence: CAISYSIQGSMNTEAFF. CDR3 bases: TGTGCCATCAGTTACTCGATACAGGGATCGATGAACACTGAAGCTTTCTTT.

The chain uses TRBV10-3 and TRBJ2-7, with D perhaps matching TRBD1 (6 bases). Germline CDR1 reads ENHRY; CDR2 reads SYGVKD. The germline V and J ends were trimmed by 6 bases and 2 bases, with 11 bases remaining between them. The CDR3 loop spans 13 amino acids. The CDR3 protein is CAISVQGTYEQYF. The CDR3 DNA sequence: TGTGCCATCAGCGTCCAGGGGACCTACGAGCAGTACTTC.

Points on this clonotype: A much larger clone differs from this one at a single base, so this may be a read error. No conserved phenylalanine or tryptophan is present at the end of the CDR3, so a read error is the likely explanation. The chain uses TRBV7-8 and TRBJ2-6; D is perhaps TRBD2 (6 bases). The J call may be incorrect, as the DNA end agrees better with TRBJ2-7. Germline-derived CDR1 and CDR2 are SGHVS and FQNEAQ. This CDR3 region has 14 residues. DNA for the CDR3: TGTGCCAGCAGACCTGGGGACTCTACTTGGGAGCAGTACCTC. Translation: CASRPGDSTWEQYL.

Written as DNA, the CDR3 is TGTGCCAGCCTTGAGGCGGGAGAGCGTAGTGAGCAGTTCTTC. As protein: CASLEAGERSEQFF. The rearrangement uses TRBV28 and TRBJ2-1; 7 bases align to TRBD2. CDR1 and CDR2 from the germline V gene are MDHEN and SYDVKM. J gave up 9 bases and V 8 bases, and 13 bases lay outside the gene matches. This CDR3 comprises 14 residues.

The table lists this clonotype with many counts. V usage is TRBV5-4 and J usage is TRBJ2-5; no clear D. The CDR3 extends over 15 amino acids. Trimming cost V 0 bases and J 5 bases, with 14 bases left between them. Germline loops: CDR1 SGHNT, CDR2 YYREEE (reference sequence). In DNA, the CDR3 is TGTGCCAGCAGCTTGGCGGCATACATGGTGGAGACCCAGTACTTC. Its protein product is CASSLAAYMVETQYF.

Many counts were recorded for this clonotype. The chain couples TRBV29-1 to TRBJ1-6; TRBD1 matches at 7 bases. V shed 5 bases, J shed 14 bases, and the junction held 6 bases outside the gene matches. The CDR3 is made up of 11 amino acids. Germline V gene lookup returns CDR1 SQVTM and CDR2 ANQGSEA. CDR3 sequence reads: CSVKDRLSLHF. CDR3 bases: TGCAGCGTTAAGGACAGGTTATCCCTCCACTTT. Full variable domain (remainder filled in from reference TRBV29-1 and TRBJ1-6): SAVISQKPSRDICQRGTSLTIQCQVDSQVTMMFWYRQQPGQSLTLIATANQGSEATYESGFVIDKFPISRPNLTFSTLTVSNMSPEDSSIYLCSVKDRLSLHFGNGTRLTVT.

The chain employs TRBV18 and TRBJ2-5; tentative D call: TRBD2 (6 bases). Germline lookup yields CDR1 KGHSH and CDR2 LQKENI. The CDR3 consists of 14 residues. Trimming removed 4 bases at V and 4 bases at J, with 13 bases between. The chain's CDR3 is CASSRSRGLETQYF. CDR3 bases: TGTGCCAGCTCACGATCCCGGGGACTAGAGACCCAGTACTTC. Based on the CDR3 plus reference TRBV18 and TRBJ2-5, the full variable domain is NAGVMQNPRHLVRRRGQEARLRCSPMKGHSHVYWYRQLPEEGLKFMVYLQKENIIDESGMPKERFSAEFPKEGPSILRIQQVVRGDSAAYFCASSRSRGLETQYFGPGTRLLVL.